This TCR beta chain emerged from a study of Ad26.COV2.S vaccination and SARS-CoV-2 variants. Concerning this clone: Its cognate antigen is unknown.

Study conclusions and caveats: Vaccine recipients had higher spike-specific TCR breadth than placebo recipients. Similar non-spike TCR breadth was seen in vaccine and placebo recipients.

Produced via immunoSEQ multiplex PCR; TCRdb's table is partial and in-frame only. Of roughly 300,000 clones in the sample, approximately 90% were seen once. There are 14 residues in the CDR3. Germline V lookup: CDR1 SNHLY, CDR2 FYNNEI. Deletions cut 3 bases from V and 5 bases from J, with 13 bases between. Treatment: 19 received Ad26.COV2.S at low or high dose, single or two shots; about 5 received placebo; per-sample allocation not given. The samples were gathered on day 63 after the first injection of vaccine or placebo. This sample comprised peripheral blood, obtained in a trial of Ad26.COV2.S vaccine versus placebo. This clonotype originated in a person aged 18-65 years who received the Ad26.COV2.S COVID-19 vaccine or a placebo. The chain links TRBV2 to TRBJ1-1; D is perhaps TRBD1 (5 bases). The CDR3 nucleotides read TGTGCCAGCAGTGACAGGGTCTCCGGTACTGAAGCTTTCTTT. Translated: CASSDRVSGTEAFF.